This entry is about one T cell receptor beta chain. V was cut by 1 base and J by 6 bases, with 10 bases left in between. This CDR3 spans 14 amino acids. Germline V lookup: CDR1 SGHVS, CDR2 FQNEAQ. The data were obtained in a study of CD8 T cells in Susac syndrome. With random hexamers, about 0.5 to 1 ug RNA was reverse transcribed. TCRdb itself ran the immunoSEQ multiplex PCR reads through MiXCR, one entry per CDR3 protein. This sample has 150,000 to 200,000 distinct CDR3 sequences; 90% to 95% occur once, and the top ten carry around 0.14%. Healthy donors served as the controls. They were matched for age and sex.

Material for sequencing was CD4+ T cells from PBMCs. The chain links TRBV7-8 to TRBJ2-1; D remains ambiguous. The clonotype comes from a human donor in good health. The CDR3, as DNA: TGTGCCAGCAGCTTAGACCTAGGAAGCAATGAGCAGTTCTTC. This codes for CASSLDLGSNEQFF. Variable domain in full (rest from reference TRBV7-8 and TRBJ2-1): GAGVSQSPRYKVAKRGQDVALRCDPISGHVSLFWYQQALGQGPEFLTYFQNEAQLDKSGLPSDRFFAERPEGSVSTLKIQRTQQEDSAVYLCASSLDLGSNEQFFGPGTRLTVL.